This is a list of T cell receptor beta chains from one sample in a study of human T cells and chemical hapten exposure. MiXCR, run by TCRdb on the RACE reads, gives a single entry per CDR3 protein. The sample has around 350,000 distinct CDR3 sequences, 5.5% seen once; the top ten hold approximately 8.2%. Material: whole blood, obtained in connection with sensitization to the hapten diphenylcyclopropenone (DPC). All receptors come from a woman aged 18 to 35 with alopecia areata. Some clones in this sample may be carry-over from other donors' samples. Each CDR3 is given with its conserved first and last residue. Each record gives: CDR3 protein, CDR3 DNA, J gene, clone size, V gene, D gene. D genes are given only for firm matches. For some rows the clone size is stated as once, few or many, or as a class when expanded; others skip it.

CDR3 protein: CASSEDSSSGNTIYF; CDR3 DNA: TGTGCCAGCAGCGAGGACAGTTCATCTGGAAACACCATATATTTT; J gene: TRBJ1-3; clone size: few; V gene: TRBV9; D gene: .
CDR3 protein: CASSNRDFREGGTEAFF; CDR3 DNA: TGTGCCAGCAGTAATAGGGACTTCAGGGAGGGTGGCACTGAAGCTTTCTTT; J gene: TRBJ1-1; clone size: many; V gene: TRBV28; D gene: .
CDR3 protein: CASHGRDQPQHF; CDR3 DNA: TGTGCCAGCCACGGGAGGGATCAGCCCCAGCATTTT; J gene: TRBJ1-5; clone size: many; V gene: TRBV28; D gene: .
CDR3 protein: CASSRSESNEQFF; CDR3 DNA: TGTGCCAGCAGCCGATCGGAGAGCAATGAGCAGTTCTTC; J gene: TRBJ2-1; clone size: .; V gene: TRBV11-1; D gene: .
CDR3 protein: CATSDFKDSGQPQHF; CDR3 DNA: TGTGCCACCAGTGATTTTAAGGACTCCGGGCAGCCCCAGCATTTT; J gene: TRBJ1-5; clone size: .; V gene: TRBV24-1; D gene: .
CDR3 protein: CASVRGPYNSPLHF; CDR3 DNA: TGTGCCAGCGTGCGGGGTCCCTATAATTCACCCCTCCACTTT; J gene: TRBJ1-6; clone size: .; V gene: TRBV6-1; D gene: .
CDR3 protein: CASSVSPGAGLGANVLTF; CDR3 DNA: TGTGCCAGCAGTGTGTCCCCCGGGGCAGGGTTAGGGGCCAACGTCCTGACTTTC; J gene: TRBJ2-6; clone size: many; V gene: TRBV25-1; D gene: .
CDR3 protein: CASSPQGGEAEKLFF; CDR3 DNA: TGTGCCAGCTCACCACAGGGCGGCGAGGCTGAAAAACTGTTTTTT; J gene: TRBJ1-4; clone size: .; V gene: TRBV18; D gene: .
CDR3 protein: CASSFGQRQVPYEQYF; CDR3 DNA: TGCGCCAGCAGCTTCGGACAGCGGCAGGTCCCCTACGAGCAGTACTTC; J gene: TRBJ2-7; clone size: many; V gene: TRBV5-1; D gene: .
CDR3 protein: CASSLDSSETQYF; CDR3 DNA: TGCGCCAGCAGCTTGGATAGTTCAGAGACCCAGTACTTC; J gene: TRBJ2-5; clone size: .; V gene: TRBV5-1; D gene: .
CDR3 protein: CASSPSGGDEKLFF; CDR3 DNA: TGTGCCAGCAGTCCCTCAGGGGGCGACGAAAAACTGTTTTTT; J gene: TRBJ1-4; clone size: many; V gene: TRBV28; D gene: TRBD1
CDR3 protein: CASSLELVRGHEQYF; CDR3 DNA: TGTGCCAGCAGCTTAGAGCTTGTCAGGGGCCACGAGCAGTACTTC; J gene: TRBJ2-7; clone size: few; V gene: TRBV7-6; D gene: .
CDR3 protein: CASSQHQGSTGELFF; CDR3 DNA: TGTGCCAGCAGCCAGCATCAGGGAAGCACCGGGGAGCTGTTTTTT; J gene: TRBJ2-2; clone size: many; V gene: TRBV3-1; D gene: .
CDR3 protein: CATSNTGTEGFEQYF; CDR3 DNA: TGTGCCACCAGCAATACCGGGACAGAGGGGTTCGAGCAGTACTTC; J gene: TRBJ2-7; clone size: few; V gene: TRBV15; D gene: TRBD1
CDR3 protein: CASSPGTWRQDTSGANVLTF; CDR3 DNA: TGTGCCAGCAGCCCAGGGACATGGCGACAGGACACTTCTGGGGCCAACGTCCTGACTTTC; J gene: TRBJ2-6; clone size: few; V gene: TRBV11-1; D gene: .
CDR3 protein: CASSEGWADTQYF; CDR3 DNA: TGTGCCAGCAGTGAAGGATGGGCAGATACGCAGTATTTT; J gene: TRBJ2-3; clone size: few; V gene: TRBV2; D gene: .
CDR3 protein: CASSLPGPGYNSPLHF; CDR3 DNA: TGTGCCAGCAGTTTACCGGGGCCAGGTTATAATTCACCCCTCCACTTT; J gene: TRBJ1-6; clone size: .; V gene: TRBV28; D gene: .
CDR3 protein: CASTSTDTQYF; CDR3 DNA: TGTGCCAGCACTAGCACAGATACGCAGTATTTT; J gene: TRBJ2-3; clone size: many; V gene: TRBV6-1; D gene: .
CDR3 protein: CASSLGVGLAEYNEQFF; CDR3 DNA: TGTGCCAGCAGCTTAGGAGTCGGGCTAGCGGAATACAATGAGCAGTTCTTC; J gene: TRBJ2-1; clone size: few; V gene: TRBV7-9; D gene: TRBD2
CDR3 protein: CSVPISGQQEGEQYF; CDR3 DNA: TGCAGTGTCCCCATATCGGGACAGCAGGAGGGCGAGCAGTACTTC; J gene: TRBJ2-7; clone size: many; V gene: TRBV20-1; D gene: .
CDR3 protein: CASSYRQAAEAFF; CDR3 DNA: TGTGCCAGCAGTTACCGGCAGGCAGCCGAAGCTTTCTTT; J gene: TRBJ1-1; clone size: many; V gene: TRBV6-2/TRBV6-3; D gene: .
CDR3 protein: CASRGTGGGQPQHF; CDR3 DNA: TGTGCCAGCAGAGGGACAGGGGGAGGGCAGCCCCAGCATTTT; J gene: TRBJ1-5; clone size: few; V gene: TRBV2; D gene: TRBD1
CDR3 protein: CASSLPDRGLFNNMNTEAFF; CDR3 DNA: TGTGCCAGCAGTTTACCTGACAGGGGATTATTCAATAACATGAACACTGAAGCTTTCTTT; J gene: TRBJ1-1; clone size: .; V gene: TRBV28; D gene: TRBD1
CDR3 protein: CASSAPSGGAAATGSSTDTQYF; CDR3 DNA: TGTGCCAGCAGTGCCCCTAGCGGGGGGGCCGCGGCTACCGGATCAAGCACAGATACGCAGTATTTT; J gene: TRBJ2-3; clone size: many; V gene: TRBV2; D gene: TRBD2
CDR3 protein: CASSLRRGLNTEAFF; CDR3 DNA: TGTGCCAGCAGCTTAAGGCGGGGATTGAACACTGAAGCTTTCTTT; J gene: TRBJ1-1; clone size: many; V gene: TRBV7-9; D gene: .
CDR3 protein: CASSYSKQGRQPQHF; CDR3 DNA: TGTGCCAGCAGTTACTCGAAACAGGGCAGGCAGCCCCAGCATTTT; J gene: TRBJ1-5; clone size: .; V gene: TRBV6-5; D gene: .
CDR3 protein: CASSLALGQQPQHF; CDR3 DNA: TGTGCCAGCAGCTTAGCCTTAGGGCAGCAGCCCCAGCATTTT; J gene: TRBJ1-5; clone size: many; V gene: TRBV11-2; D gene: .
CDR3 protein: CASSVGTSGGPRDTQYF; CDR3 DNA: TGTGCCAGCAGTGTGGGGACTAGCGGGGGCCCGCGGGATACGCAGTATTTT; J gene: TRBJ2-3; clone size: many; V gene: TRBV6-5; D gene: TRBD2
CDR3 protein: CASSLEEGYQPQHF; CDR3 DNA: TGTGCCAGCAGTTTAGAGGAGGGGTATCAGCCCCAGCATTTT; J gene: TRBJ1-5; clone size: many; V gene: TRBV12-3/TRBV12-4; D gene: .
CDR3 protein: CASSHGAGGTDTQYF; CDR3 DNA: TGTGCCAGCAGCCACGGGGCCGGAGGCACAGATACGCAGTATTTT; J gene: TRBJ2-3; clone size: many; V gene: TRBV5-5; D gene: .
CDR3 protein: CASSLNSRGSPYEQYF; CDR3 DNA: TGTGCCAGCAGTTTAAATTCCAGGGGAAGTCCCTACGAGCAGTACTTC; J gene: TRBJ2-7; clone size: many; V gene: TRBV28; D gene: .
CDR3 protein: CASSLLLRGGYTF; CDR3 DNA: TGTGCCAGCAGCTTATTATTGCGGGGTGGCTACACCTTC; J gene: TRBJ1-2; clone size: few; V gene: TRBV7-8; D gene: .